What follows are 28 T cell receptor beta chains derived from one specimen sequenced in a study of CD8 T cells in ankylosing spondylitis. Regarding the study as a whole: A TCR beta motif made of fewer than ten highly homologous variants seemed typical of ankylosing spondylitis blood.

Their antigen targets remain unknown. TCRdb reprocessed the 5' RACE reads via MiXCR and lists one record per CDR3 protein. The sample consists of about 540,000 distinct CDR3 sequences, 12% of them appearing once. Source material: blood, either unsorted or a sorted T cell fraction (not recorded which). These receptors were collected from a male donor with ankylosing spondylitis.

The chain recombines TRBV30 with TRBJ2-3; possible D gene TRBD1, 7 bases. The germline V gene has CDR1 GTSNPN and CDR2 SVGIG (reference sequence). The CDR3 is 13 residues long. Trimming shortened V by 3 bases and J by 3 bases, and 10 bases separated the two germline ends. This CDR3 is CAWSAGGTDTQYF. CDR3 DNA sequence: TGTGCCTGGAGCGCAGGGGGGACAGATACGCAGTATTTT. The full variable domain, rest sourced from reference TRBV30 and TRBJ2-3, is SQTIHQWPATLVQPVGSPLSLECTVEGTSNPNLYWYRQAAGRGLQLLFYSVGIGQISSEVPQNLSASRPQDRQFILSSKKLLLSDSGFYLCAWSAGGTDTQYFGPGTRLTVL.

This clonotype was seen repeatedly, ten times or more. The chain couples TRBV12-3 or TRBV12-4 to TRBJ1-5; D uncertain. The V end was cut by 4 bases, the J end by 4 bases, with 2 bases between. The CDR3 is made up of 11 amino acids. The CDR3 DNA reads TGTGCCAGCAGTTCAAATCAGCCCCAGCATTTT. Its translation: CASSSNQPQHF.

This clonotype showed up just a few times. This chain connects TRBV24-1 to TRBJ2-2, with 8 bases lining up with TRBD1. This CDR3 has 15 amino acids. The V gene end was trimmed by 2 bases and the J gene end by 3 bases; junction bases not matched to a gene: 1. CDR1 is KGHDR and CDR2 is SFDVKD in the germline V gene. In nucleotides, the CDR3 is TGTGCCACCAGTGATTACAGGGGGGACACCGGGGAGCTGTTTTTT. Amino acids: CATSDYRGDTGELFF.

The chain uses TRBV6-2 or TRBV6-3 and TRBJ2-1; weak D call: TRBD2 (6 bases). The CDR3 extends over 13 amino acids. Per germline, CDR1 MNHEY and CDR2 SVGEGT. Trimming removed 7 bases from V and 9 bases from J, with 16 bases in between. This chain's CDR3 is CASNRPLGGEQFF. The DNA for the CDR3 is TGTGCCAGCAATCGACCCCTGGGGGGTGAGCAGTTCTTC.

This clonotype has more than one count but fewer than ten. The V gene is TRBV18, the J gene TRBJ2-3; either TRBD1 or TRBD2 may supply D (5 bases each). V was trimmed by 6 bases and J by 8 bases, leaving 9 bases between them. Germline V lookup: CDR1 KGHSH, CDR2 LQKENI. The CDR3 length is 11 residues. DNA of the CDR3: TGTGCCAGCTCGGGGGACGTTACGCAGTATTTT. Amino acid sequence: CASSGDVTQYF.

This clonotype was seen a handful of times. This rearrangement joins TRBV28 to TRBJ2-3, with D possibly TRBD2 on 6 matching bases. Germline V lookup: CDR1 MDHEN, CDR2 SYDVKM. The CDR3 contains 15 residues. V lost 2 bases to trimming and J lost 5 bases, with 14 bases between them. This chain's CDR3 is CASSLRLGGGDTQYF. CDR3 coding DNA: TGTGCCAGCAGTTTAAGGTTGGGGGGTGGAGATACGCAGTATTTT.

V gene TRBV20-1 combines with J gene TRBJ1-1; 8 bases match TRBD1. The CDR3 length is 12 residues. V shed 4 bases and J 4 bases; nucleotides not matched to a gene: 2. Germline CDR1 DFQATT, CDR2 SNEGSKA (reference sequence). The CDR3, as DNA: TGCAGTGCTACGGGACAGGTCACTGAAGCTTTCTTT. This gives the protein CSATGQVTEAFF.

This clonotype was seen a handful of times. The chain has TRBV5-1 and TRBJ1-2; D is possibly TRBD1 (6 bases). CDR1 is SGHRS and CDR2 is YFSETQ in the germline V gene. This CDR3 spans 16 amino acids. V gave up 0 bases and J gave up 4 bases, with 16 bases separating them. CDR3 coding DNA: TGCGCCAGCAGCTTGGCCCCAGGGGTTGGGGGCTATGGCTACACCTTC. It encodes CASSLAPGVGGYGYTF.

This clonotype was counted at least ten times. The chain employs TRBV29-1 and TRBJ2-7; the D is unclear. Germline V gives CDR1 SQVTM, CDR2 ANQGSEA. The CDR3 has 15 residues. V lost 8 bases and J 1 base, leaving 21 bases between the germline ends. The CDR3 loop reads CSPCPQESPSYEQYF. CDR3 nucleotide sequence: TGCAGCCCTTGTCCCCAGGAAAGCCCTTCCTACGAGCAGTACTTC.

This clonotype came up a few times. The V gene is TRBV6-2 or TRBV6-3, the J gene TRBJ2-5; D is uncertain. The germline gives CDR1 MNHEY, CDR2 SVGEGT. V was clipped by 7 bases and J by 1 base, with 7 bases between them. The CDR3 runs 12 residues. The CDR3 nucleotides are TGTGCCAGCAAACATCCCCAAGAGACCCAGTACTTC. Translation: CASKHPQETQYF.

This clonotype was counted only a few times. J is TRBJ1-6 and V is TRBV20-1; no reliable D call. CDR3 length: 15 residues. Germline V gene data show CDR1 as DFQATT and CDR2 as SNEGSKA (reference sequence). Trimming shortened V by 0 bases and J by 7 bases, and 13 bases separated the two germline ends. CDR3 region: CSARDHSQSNSPLHF. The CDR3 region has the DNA TGCAGTGCTAGAGATCATTCACAGTCAAATTCACCCCTCCACTTT.

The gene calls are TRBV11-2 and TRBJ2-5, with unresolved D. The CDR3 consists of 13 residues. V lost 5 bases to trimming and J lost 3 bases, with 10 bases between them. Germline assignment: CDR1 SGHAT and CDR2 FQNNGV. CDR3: CASSPWAEETQYF. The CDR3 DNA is TGTGCCAGCAGCCCTTGGGCCGAAGAGACCCAGTACTTC.

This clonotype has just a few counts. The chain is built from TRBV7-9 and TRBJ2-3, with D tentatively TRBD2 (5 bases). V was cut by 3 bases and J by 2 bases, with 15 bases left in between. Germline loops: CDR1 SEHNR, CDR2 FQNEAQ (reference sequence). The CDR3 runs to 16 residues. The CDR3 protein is CASSLGSGVYTDTQYF. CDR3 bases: TGTGCCAGCAGCTTGGGGAGTGGAGTATACACAGATACGCAGTATTTT.

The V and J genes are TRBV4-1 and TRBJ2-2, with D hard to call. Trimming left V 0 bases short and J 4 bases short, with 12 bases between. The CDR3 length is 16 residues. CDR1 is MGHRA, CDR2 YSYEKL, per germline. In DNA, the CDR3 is TGCGCCAGCAGCCAAGAGACACCCGTTATCACCGGGGAGCTGTTTTTT. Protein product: CASSQETPVITGELFF.

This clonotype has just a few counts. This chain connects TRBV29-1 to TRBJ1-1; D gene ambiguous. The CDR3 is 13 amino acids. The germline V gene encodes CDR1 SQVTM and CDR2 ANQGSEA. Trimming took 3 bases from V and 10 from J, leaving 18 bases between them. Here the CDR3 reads CSVDGRTQVGAFF. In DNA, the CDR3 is TGCAGCGTTGATGGTAGGACGCAAGTAGGAGCTTTCTTT.

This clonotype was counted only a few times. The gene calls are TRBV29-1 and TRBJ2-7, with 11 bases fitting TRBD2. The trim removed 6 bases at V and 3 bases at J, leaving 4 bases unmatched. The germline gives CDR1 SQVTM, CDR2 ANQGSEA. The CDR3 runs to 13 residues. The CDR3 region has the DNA TGCAGCGTCGCGACTAGCGGGAACTACGAGCAGTACTTC. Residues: CSVATSGNYEQYF.

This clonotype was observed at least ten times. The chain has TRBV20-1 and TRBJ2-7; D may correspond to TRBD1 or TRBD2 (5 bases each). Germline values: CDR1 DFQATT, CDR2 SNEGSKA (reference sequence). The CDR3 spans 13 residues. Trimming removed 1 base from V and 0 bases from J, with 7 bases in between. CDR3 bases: TGCAGTGCTAGAGGAGGGGTCTCCTACGAGCAGTACTTC. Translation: CSARGGVSYEQYF.

Here the CDR3 reads CASSVDHNEVETQYF. The CDR3 bases are TGTGCCAGCAGCGTAGATCATAACGAGGTTGAGACCCAGTACTTC. The rearrangement uses TRBV9 and TRBJ2-5, with D hard to call. This CDR3 comprises 15 residues. V was shortened by 0 bases and J by 5 bases, with 14 bases between the two germline ends. Germline CDR1 is SGDLS and CDR2 is YYNGEE.

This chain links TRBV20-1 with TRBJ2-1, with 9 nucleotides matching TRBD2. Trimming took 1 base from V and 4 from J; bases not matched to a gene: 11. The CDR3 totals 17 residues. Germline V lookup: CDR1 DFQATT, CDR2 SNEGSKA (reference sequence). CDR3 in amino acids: CSARVGSGSSGYNEQFF. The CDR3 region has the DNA TGCAGTGCTAGAGTTGGTAGCGGGAGCTCCGGGTACAATGAGCAGTTCTTC.

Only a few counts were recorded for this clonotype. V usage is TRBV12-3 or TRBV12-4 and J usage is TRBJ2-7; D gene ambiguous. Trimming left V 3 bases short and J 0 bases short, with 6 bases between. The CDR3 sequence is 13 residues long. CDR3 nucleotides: TGTGCCAGCAGTTTCGGCCTCTCCTACGAGCAGTACGTC. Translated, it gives CASSFGLSYEQYV.

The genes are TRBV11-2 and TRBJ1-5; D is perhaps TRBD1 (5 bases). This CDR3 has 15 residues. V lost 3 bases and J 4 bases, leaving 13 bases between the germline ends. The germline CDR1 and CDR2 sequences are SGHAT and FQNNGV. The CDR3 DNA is TGTGCCAGCAGCTTTTTAGGGGATGGGAATCAGCCCCAGCATTTT. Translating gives CASSFLGDGNQPQHF.

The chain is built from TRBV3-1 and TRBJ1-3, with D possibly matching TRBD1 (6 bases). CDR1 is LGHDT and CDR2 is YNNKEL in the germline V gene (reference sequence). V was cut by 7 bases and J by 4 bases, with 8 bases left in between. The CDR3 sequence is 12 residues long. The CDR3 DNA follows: TGTGCCAGCAACAGGGACGGAAACACCATATATTTT. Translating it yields CASNRDGNTIYF.

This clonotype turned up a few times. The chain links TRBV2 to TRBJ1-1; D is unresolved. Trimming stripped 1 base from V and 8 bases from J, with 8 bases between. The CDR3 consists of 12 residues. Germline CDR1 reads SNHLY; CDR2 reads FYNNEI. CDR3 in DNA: TGTGCCAGCAGTGAAGGAGGCAGGGAAGCTTTCTTT. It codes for CASSEGGREAFF. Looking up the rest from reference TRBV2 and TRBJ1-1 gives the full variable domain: EPEVTQTPSHQVTQMGQEVILRCVPISNHLYFYWYRQILGQKVEFLVSFYNNEISEKSEIFDDQFSVERPDGSNFTLKIRSTKLEDSAMYFCASSEGGREAFFGQGTRLTVV.

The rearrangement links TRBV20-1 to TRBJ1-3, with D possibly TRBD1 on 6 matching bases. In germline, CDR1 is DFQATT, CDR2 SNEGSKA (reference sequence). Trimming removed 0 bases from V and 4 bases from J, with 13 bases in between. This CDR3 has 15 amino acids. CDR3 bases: TGCAGTGCTAGAGACGGCGGGGGCTCGGGAAACACCATATATTTT. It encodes CSARDGGGSGNTIYF.

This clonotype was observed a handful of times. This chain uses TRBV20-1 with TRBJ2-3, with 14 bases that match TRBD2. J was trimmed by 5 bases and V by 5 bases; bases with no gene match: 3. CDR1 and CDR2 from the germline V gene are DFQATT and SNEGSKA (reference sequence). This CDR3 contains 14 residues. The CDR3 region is CSARTSGRIDTQYF. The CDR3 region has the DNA TGCAGTGCTCGGACTAGCGGGAGGATAGATACGCAGTATTTT.

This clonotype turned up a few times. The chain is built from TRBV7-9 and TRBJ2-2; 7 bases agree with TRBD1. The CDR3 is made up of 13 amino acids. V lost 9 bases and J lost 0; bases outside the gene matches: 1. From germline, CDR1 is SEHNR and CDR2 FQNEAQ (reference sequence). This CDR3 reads CASDRANTGELFF. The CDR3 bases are TGTGCCAGTGACAGGGCGAACACCGGGGAGCTGTTTTTT.

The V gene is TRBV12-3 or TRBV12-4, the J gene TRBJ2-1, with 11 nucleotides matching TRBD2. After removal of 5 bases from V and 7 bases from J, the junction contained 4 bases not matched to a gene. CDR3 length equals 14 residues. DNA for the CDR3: TGTGCCAGCAGTACTAGCGGGAGATTAAATGAGCAGTTCTTC. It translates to CASSTSGRLNEQFF.

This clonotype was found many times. The CDR3 region is CSVAGPANEKLFF. Here the CDR3 DNA reads TGCAGCGTTGCCGGACCCGCTAATGAAAAACTGTTTTTT. The chain couples TRBV29-1 to TRBJ1-4; D call uncertain. The CDR3 contains 13 residues. Per the germline V gene, CDR1 is SQVTM and CDR2 is ANQGSEA. Trimming took off 4 bases at V and 3 bases at J, with 9 bases between the two ends.